This TCR beta chain was captured by sequencing in a study of blood T cells in healthy people across ages. Of note for this clonotype: This may stem from a read error, because a much larger clone lies one nucleotide away.

It was with a sample-barcoded 5' primer and a J-beta primer mix that a second PCR of roughly 7 to 12 cycles was run. Researchers report that each sample yielded at least 3 million CDR3-containing paired-end reads. One entry per CDR3 protein, called by TCRdb with MiXCR from the 5' RACE reads. The profile shows about 1,800,000 distinct CDR3 sequences, roughly 27% of them singletons. This CDR3 has 14 amino acids. Germline V gene data show CDR1 as SGHVS and CDR2 as FQNEAQ. V was clipped by 3 bases and J by 9 bases, with 15 bases between them. What was sequenced was blood. The chain joins TRBV7-8 to TRBJ2-1; maybe TRBD1 (7 bases). The sequence was obtained from a woman in her 30s in good health. CDR3 sequence (DNA): TGTGCCAGCAGCTTGGGCAGGGGGGTGAGTGAGCAGTTCTTC. Translating it yields CASSLGRGVSEQFF.